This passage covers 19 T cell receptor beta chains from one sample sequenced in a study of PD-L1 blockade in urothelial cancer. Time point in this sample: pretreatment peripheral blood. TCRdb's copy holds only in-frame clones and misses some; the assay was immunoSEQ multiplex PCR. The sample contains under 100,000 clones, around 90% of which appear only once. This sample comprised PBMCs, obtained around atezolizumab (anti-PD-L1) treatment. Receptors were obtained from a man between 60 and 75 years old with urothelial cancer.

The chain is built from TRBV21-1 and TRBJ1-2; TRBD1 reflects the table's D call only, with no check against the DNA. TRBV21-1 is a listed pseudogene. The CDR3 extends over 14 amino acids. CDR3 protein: CASRVRGTVYGYTF. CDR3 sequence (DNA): TGTGCCAGCAGGGTAAGGGGGACGGTGTATGGCTACACCTTC.

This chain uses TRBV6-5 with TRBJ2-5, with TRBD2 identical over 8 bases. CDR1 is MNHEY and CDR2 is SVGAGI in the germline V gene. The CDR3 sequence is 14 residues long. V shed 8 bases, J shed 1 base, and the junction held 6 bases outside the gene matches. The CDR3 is CASWGSGIQETQYF. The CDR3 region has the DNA TGTGCCAGCTGGGGTAGCGGGATCCAAGAGACCCAGTACTTC.

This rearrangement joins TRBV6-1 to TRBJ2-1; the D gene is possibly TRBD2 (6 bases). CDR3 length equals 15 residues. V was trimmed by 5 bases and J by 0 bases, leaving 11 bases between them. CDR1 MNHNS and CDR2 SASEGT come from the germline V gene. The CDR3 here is CASSTSSSSYNEQFF. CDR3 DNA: TGTGCCAGCAGTACTAGCTCAAGCTCCTACAATGAGCAGTTCTTC.

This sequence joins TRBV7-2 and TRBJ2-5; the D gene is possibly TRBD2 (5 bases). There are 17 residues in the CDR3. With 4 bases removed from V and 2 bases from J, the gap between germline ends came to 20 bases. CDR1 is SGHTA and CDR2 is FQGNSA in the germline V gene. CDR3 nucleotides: TGTGCCAGCAGCTACCAATCGGGATTGCCCCATCAAGAGACCCAGTACTTC. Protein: CASSYQSGLPHQETQYF. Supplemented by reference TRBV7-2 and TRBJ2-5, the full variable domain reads GAGVSQSPSNKVTEKGKDVELRCDPISGHTALYWYRQSLGQGLEFLIYFQGNSAPDKSGLPSDRFSAERTGGSVSTLTIQRTQQEDSAVYLCASSYQSGLPHQETQYFGPGTRLLVL.

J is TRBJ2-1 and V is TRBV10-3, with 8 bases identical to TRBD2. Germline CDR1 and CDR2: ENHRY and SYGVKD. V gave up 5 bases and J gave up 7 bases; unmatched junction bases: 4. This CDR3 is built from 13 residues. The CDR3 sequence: CAISSGSNNEQFF. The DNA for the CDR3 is TGTGCCATCAGTAGCGGGAGCAATAATGAGCAGTTCTTC.

The CDR3: CASSQAVRTGDGYTF. The CDR3 DNA reads as TGCGCCAGCAGCCAGGCCGTGAGGACGGGGGATGGCTACACCTTC. V is TRBV4-3 and J is TRBJ1-2; tentatively, D is TRBD1 (5 bases). V was pared by 3 bases and J by 6 bases, with 17 bases between. The germline V gene encodes CDR1 LGHNA and CDR2 YSLEER. This CDR3 contains 15 residues.

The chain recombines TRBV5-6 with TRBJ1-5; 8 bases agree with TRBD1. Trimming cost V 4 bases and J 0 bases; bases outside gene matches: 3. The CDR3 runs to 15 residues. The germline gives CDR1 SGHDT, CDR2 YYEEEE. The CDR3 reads CASSRQGYSNQPQHF. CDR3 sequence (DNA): TGTGCCAGCAGCCGACAGGGGTATAGCAATCAGCCCCAGCATTTT. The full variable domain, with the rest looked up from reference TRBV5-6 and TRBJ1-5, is DAGVTQSPTHLIKTRGQQVTLRCSPKSGHDTVSWYQQALGQGPQFIFQYYEEEERQRGNFPDRFSGHQFPNYSSELNVNALLLGDSALYLCASSRQGYSNQPQHFGDGTRLSIL.

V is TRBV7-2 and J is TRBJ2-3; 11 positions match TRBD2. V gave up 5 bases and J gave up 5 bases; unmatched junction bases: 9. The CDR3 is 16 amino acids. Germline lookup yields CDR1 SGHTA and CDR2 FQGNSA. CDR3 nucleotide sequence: TGTGCCAGCAGCCTAACTAGCGGGGGAGCGGTAGATACGCAGTATTTT. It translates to CASSLTSGGAVDTQYF.

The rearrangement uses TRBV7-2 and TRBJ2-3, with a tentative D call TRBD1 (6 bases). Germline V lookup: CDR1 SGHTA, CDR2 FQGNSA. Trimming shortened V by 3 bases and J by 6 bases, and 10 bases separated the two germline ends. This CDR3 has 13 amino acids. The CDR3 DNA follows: TGTGCCAGCAGCTTGAGGCAGGGGGATACGCAGTATTTT. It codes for CASSLRQGDTQYF. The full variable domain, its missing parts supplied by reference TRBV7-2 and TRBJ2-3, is GAGVSQSPSNKVTEKGKDVELRCDPISGHTALYWYRQSLGQGLEFLIYFQGNSAPDKSGLPSDRFSAERTGGSVSTLTIQRTQQEDSAVYLCASSLRQGDTQYFGPGTRLTVL.

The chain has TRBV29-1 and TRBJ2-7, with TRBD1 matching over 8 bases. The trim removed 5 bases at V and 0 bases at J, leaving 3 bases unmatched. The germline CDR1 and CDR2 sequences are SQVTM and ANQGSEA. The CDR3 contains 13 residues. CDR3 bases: TGCAGCGTTAAACAGGGGGTCTCCTACGAGCAGTACTTC. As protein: CSVKQGVSYEQYF.

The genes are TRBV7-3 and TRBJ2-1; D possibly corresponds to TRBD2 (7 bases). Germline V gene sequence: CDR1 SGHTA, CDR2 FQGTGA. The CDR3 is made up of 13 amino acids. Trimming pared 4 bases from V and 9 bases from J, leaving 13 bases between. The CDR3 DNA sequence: TGTGCCAGCAGCTCCCACAGGGAGGGTGAGCAGTTCTTC. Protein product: CASSSHREGEQFF.

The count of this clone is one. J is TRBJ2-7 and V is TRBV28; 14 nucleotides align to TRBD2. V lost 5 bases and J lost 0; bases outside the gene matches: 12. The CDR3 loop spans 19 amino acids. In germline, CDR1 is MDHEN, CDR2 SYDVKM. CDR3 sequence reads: CASSLMGLAGAPHSYEQYF. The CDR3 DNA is TGTGCCAGCAGTCTAATGGGACTAGCGGGAGCCCCCCACTCCTACGAGCAGTACTTC. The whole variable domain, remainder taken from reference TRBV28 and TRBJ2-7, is DVKVTQSSRYLVKRTGEKVFLECVQDMDHENMFWYRQDPGLGLRLIYFSYDVKMKEKGDIPEGYSVSREKKERFSLILESASTNQTSMYLCASSLMGLAGAPHSYEQYFGPGTRLTVT.

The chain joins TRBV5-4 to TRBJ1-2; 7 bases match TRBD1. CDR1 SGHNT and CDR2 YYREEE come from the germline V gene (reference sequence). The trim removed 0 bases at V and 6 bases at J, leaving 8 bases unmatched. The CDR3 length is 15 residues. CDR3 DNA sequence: TGTGCCAGCAGCTTGGTAAAGGGGGCTATCGATGGCTACACCTTC. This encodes CASSLVKGAIDGYTF.

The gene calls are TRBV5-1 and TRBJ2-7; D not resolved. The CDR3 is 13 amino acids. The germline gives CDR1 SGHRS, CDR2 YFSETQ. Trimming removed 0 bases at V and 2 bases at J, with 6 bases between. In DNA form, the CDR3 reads TGCGCCAGCAGCTTGGGGCTCCCCTACGAGCAGTACTTC. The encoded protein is CASSLGLPYEQYF.

Written as DNA, the CDR3 is TGTGCCAGCAGCCGTAGTCACAGGGCGGACTACGAGCAGTACTTC. Encoded protein: CASSRSHRADYEQYF. The chain recombines TRBV11-2 with TRBJ2-7; weak D call: TRBD1 (6 bases). This CDR3 contains 15 residues. Trimming removed 5 bases at V and 3 bases at J, with 17 bases between. Looked up from germline, CDR1 is SGHAT and CDR2 is FQNNGV.

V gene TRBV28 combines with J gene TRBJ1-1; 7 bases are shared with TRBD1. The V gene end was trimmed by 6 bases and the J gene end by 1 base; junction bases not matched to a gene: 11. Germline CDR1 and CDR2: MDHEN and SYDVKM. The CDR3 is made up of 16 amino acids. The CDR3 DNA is TGTGCCAGCAGAAAACCGGGACAGAGTTCGAACACTGAAGCTTTCTTT. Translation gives CASRKPGQSSNTEAFF.

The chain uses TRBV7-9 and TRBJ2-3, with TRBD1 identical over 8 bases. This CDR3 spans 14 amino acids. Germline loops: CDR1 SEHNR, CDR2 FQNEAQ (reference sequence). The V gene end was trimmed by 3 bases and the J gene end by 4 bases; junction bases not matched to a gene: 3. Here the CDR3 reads CASSFGQGADTQYF. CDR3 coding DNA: TGTGCCAGCAGCTTCGGACAGGGCGCAGATACGCAGTATTTT.

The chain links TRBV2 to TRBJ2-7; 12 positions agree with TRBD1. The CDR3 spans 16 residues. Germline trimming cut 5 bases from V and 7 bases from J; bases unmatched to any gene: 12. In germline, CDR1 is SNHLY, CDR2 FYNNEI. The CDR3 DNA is TGTGCCAGCAGTATTGGGGGACAGGGGGCTTCCGGTGAGCAGTACTTC. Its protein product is CASSIGGQGASGEQYF. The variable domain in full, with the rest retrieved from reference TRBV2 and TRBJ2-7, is EPEVTQTPSHQVTQMGQEVILRCVPISNHLYFYWYRQILGQKVEFLVSFYNNEISEKSEIFDDQFSVERPDGSNFTLKIRSTKLEDSAMYFCASSIGGQGASGEQYFGPGTRLTVT.

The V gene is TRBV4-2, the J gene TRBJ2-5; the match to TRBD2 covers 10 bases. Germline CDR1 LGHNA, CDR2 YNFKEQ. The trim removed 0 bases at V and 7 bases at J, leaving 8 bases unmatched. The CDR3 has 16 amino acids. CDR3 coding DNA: TGTGCCAGCAGCCAAGATATTAGCGGGGGGTTAGGGACCCAGTACTTC. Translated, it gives CASSQDISGGLGTQYF.